The next 9 T cell receptor beta chains were all read from a single sample in a study of blood T cell repertoires in COVID-19. Sequenced by immunoSEQ multiplex PCR; TCRdb stores in-frame clones only, minus some. Of 15,000 to 20,000 clones in the sample, 81% are singletons; the top ten hold roughly 13%. Sample: peripheral blood. The receptors here all came from a man aged 35 to 55 with active or convalescent COVID-19.

The gene calls are TRBV5-1 and TRBJ2-7, with D maybe TRBD1 (5 bases). The germline CDR1 and CDR2 sequences are SGHRS and YFSETQ. Trimming pared 2 bases from V and 1 base from J, leaving 13 bases between. This CDR3 has 15 amino acids. The CDR3 bases are TGCGCCAGCAGCTTTGTCCAGGGTCAATCCTACGAGCAGTACTTC. Translating gives CASSFVQGQSYEQYF. Full variable domain (rest looked up from reference TRBV5-1 and TRBJ2-7): KAGVTQTPRYLIKTRGQQVTLSCSPISGHRSVSWYQQTPGQGLQFLFEYFSETQRNKGNFPGRFSGRQFSNSRSEMNVSTLELGDSALYLCASSFVQGQSYEQYFGPGTRLTVT.

This rearrangement joins TRBV28 to TRBJ1-5; TRBD1 agrees at 7 bases. The germline V gene has CDR1 MDHEN and CDR2 SYDVKM. This CDR3 spans 16 amino acids. Trimming cost V 7 bases and J 5 bases; bases outside gene matches: 14. CDR3 DNA sequence: TGTGCCAGCATCATATACGGGAGGGGGCGAGATCAGCCCCAGCATTTT. This codes for CASIIYGRGRDQPQHF.

This clone appeared a single time. The chain carries TRBV9 and TRBJ2-4, with D maybe TRBD2 (5 bases). CDR1 SGDLS and CDR2 YYNGEE come from the germline V gene. V lost 4 bases and J lost 8, with 19 bases in between. The CDR3 loop spans 15 amino acids. CDR3 bases: TGTGCCAGCAGCCCAGAGAGCGGCCCTGGGGACATTCAGTACTTC. Its translation: CASSPESGPGDIQYF.

The CDR3: CASLLQGLVNTEAFF. The CDR3, as DNA: TGTGCCAGCCTCCTACAGGGCCTGGTGAACACTGAAGCTTTCTTT. This chain links TRBV21-1 with TRBJ1-1; TRBD1 is taken as the D call from the table, unchecked against the DNA. TRBV21-1 represents a pseudogene. CDR3 length: 15 amino acids.

The J gene is TRBJ1-5, the V gene TRBV5-1; no definite D call. Germline V gene lookup returns CDR1 SGHRS and CDR2 YFSETQ. This CDR3 has 15 amino acids. V lost 0 bases, J lost 4 bases, and 11 bases lay in between. The CDR3 bases are TGCGCCAGCAGCTTGGTCGGTTCGGAGAATCAGCCCCAGCATTTT. It specifies CASSLVGSENQPQHF.

The chain recombines TRBV19 with TRBJ2-3; 8 bases map to TRBD2. Losses at the gene ends were 4 bases for V and 3 bases for J; bases not matched to a gene: 3. The CDR3 sequence is 14 residues long. CDR1 and CDR2 from the germline V gene are LNHDA and SQIVND (reference sequence). CDR3 coding DNA: TGTGCCAGTAGTAACACGGGGGGGACAGATACGCAGTATTTT. Translation gives CASSNTGGTDTQYF.

This clone came up once. The chain couples TRBV6-5 to TRBJ1-5, with D perhaps matching TRBD1 (5 bases). The V gene's germline CDR1 is MNHEY and CDR2 SVGAGI. The CDR3 is 14 residues long. Trimming pared 4 bases from V and 7 bases from J, leaving 14 bases between. Here the CDR3 DNA reads TGTGCCAGCAGTTCGGGCACATCAGGGCAGCCCCAGCATTTT. This gives the protein CASSSGTSGQPQHF.

The chain uses TRBV29-1 and TRBJ2-1; D is ambiguous. The CDR3 contains 10 residues. CDR1 SQVTM and CDR2 ANQGSEA come from the germline V gene. V shed 8 bases and J shed 8 bases, with 10 bases lying between them. This CDR3 is CSSAIDEQFF. The CDR3 coding sequence is TGCAGCTCCGCGATCGATGAGCAGTTCTTC.

The chain links TRBV5-1 to TRBJ1-4; 7 bases are a match to TRBD1. With 0 bases clipped from V and 7 bases from J, the junction kept 6 bases outside the gene matches. Germline loops: CDR1 SGHRS, CDR2 YFSETQ. CDR3 length: 15 residues. The CDR3 loop is CASSLVGTEGEKLFF. The CDR3 nucleotides are TGCGCCAGCAGCTTGGTCGGGACAGAAGGTGAAAAACTGTTTTTT.